The clone carrying this T cell receptor beta chain turned up a few times. This sample was included in a study of blood T cell repertoires in COVID-19. Turning to the study itself: PBMCs, B-cell-depleted T cells, or T cells provided the cDNA or gDNA that made up the material.

Sequenced by immunoSEQ multiplex PCR; TCRdb stores in-frame clones only, minus some. Found here are 200,000 to 250,000 clones, more than 70% of them singletons; the top ten hold around 13%. Germline lookup yields CDR1 MNHEY and CDR2 SVGEGT. CDR3 size: 12 residues. The germline V and J ends were trimmed by 1 base and 6 bases, with 4 bases remaining between them. The clonotype comes from a human donor in a cohort sampled during active COVID-19. The rearrangement links TRBV6-2 or TRBV6-3 to TRBJ1-5; no clear D gene. Sample: peripheral blood. CDR3 sequence reads: CASSYFSQPQHF. The DNA of the CDR3 is TGTGCCAGCAGTTACTTTAGTCAGCCCCAGCATTTT.